This TCR beta chain was documented in a study of tissue T cells after allogeneic stem cell transplantation. Study findings and constraints: Few T cell clones were shared across patients, but motif clusters showed tissue-specific shared signatures.

On this clone: The antigen is undetermined.

Clones were sequenced by immunoSEQ multiplex PCR, and TCRdb holds only the in-frame ones, with some missing. The profile shows more than 4,500 clones, roughly three quarters of them singletons. The germline V and J ends were trimmed by 2 bases and 7 bases, with 12 bases remaining between them. The CDR3 length is 15 residues. CDR1 and CDR2 (germline): MDHEN, SYDVKM. The sequence was collected from a female patient aged 18 to 50 with steroid-refractory graft-versus-host disease after an allogeneic stem cell transplant. These T cells may partly come from the graft donor. Sequences were derived from duodenal tissue, sampled at autopsy. The rearrangement uses TRBV28 and TRBJ1-6; D is uncertain. The CDR3 loop reads CASSLGPRKNSPLHF. The CDR3 nucleotides read TGTGCCAGCAGTTTAGGTCCCCGGAAAAATTCACCCCTCCACTTT.